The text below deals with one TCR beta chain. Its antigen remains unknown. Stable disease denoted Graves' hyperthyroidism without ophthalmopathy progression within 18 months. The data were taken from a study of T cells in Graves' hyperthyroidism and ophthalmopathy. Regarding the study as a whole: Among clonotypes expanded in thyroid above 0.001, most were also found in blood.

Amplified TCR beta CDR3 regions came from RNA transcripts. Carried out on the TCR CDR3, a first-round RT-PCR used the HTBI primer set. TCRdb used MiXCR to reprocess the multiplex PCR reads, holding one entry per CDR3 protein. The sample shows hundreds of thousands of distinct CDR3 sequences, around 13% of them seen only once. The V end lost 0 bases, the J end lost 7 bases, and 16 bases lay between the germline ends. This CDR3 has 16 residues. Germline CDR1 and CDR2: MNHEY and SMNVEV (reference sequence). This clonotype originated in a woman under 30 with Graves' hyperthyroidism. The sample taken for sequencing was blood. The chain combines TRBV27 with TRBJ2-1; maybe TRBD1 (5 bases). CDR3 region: CASSLSPTAAGNEQFF. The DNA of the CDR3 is TGTGCCAGCAGTTTATCCCCGACAGCTGCTGGGAATGAGCAGTTCTTC.